The T cell receptor (beta chain) described here comes from a study of T-cell memory formation after mild COVID-19. Study-level background: TCR clusters showed largely donor specificity.

TCRdb used MiXCR to reprocess the 5' RACE reads, holding one entry per CDR3 protein. The sample yields 200,000 to 300,000 distinct CDR3 sequences, over 8.5% seen once. Trimming at V came to 7 bases and at J to 4 bases, leaving 10 bases not matched to a gene. The length of the CDR3 is 15 residues. CDR1 is SEHNR and CDR2 is FQNEAQ in the germline V gene (reference sequence). This clonotype was detected ten times or more. Its antigen is not known. Study-level findings and limits: The study found contracting CD4+ clones mainly in CM and EM and contracting CD8+ clones in EMRA.

The clonotype originates from a man aged 18 to 30 who had mild COVID-19 (a few samples of this study predate the infection). Cell type and time point are not known. The V gene is TRBV7-9, the J gene TRBJ2-1; 7 nucleotides match TRBD2. Sequencing was carried out using PBMCs or a T cell subset sorted from them (not recorded which). This CDR3 is CASTGGAGSYNEQFF. The CDR3 DNA reads TGTGCCAGCACTGGAGGAGCGGGGTCGTACAATGAGCAGTTCTTC.